This T cell receptor (beta chain) came from a study of blood T cell repertoires in COVID-19. At the level of the study: The United States, Italy and Spain were the sources of the acute and convalescent COVID-19 samples. PBMCs, B-cell-depleted T cells, or T cells provided the cDNA or gDNA that made up the material.

As originally analysed: It was from reference gene primer amplification that nucleated cell counts were estimated. Profiling relied on immunoSEQ multiplex PCR, and the TCRdb table lists in-frame clones only, not all of them. Clonal size and the V and J genes are those of that table, whereas D and trimming came from the DNA. This repertoire shows over 200,000 clones, 70% to 90% found once; its top ten account for about 16%. CDR1 and CDR2 (germline): MNHEY, SVGAGI. The CDR3 spans 14 residues. The J segment lost 4 bases and the V segment lost 7 bases, leaving 7 bases of the junction unmatched. Specimen: PBMCs or T cells enriched from blood (not recorded which). The receptor's source is a man younger than 30 who had recovered from COVID-19. V usage is TRBV6-5 and J usage is TRBJ2-7, with 10 positions matching TRBD1. The CDR3 sequence: CASNFRDRGYEQYF. CDR3 nucleotide sequence: TGTGCCAGCAATTTCCGGGACAGGGGTTACGAGCAGTACTTC.